This entry is about one TCR beta chain. This receptor's antigen is unknown. The sample holds no much larger clone one base away, and base qualities are not on file. This record belongs to a study of blood T cell repertoires in COVID-19 (dated by TCRdb to about 2020). Looking at the study overall: Samples covering the acute and convalescent phases of COVID-19 were provided by collaborators in the United States, Italy and Spain. The material from the prospective study consisted of cDNA or gDNA derived from T cells, B-cell-depleted T cells, or PBMCs. Deeply sampled blood TCRbeta repertoires from subjects exposed to, actively infected with, or recovered from COVID-19 were included in the dataset. A freely available public database, intended as a resource for researchers studying the immune response to SARS-CoV-2, is where the repertoires were released. The samples were drawn from the first 160 participants of the ongoing ImmuneRACE study and from over a thousand subjects provided by 6 global collaborators. Sample metadata almost always included a de-identified subject ID, COVID-19 status, age in years and sex. Where available, HLA class I and class II types were obtained from metadata supplied by the sample provider rather than from assay-based typing.

The paper as a whole reports these results and caveats: The quantity of clinical and demographic metadata differed by source and by participant and was supplied without curation.

CDR1 and CDR2 (SGHVS, FNYEAQ) derive from the germline V gene. The CDR3 measures 16 amino acids from cysteine to phenylalanine. Just CDR3 DNA is preserved here, 48 bases in frame from base 1. V loses 2 bases of germline sequence and J loses 7 bases, and the interval between the two ends is 17 bases. Collaborating institutions collected whole blood in K2EDTA tubes following their own protocols. Collaborator samples were shipped for TCRbeta analysis as frozen whole blood, isolated PBMCs, or DNA extracted from either sample type. The immunoSEQ Assay, a bias-controlled multiplex PCR, was used to amplify TCRbeta CDR3 regions from genomic DNA. Turning to the authors' computational methods: The number of nucleated cells in each sample was estimated by amplification of reference gene primers within the assay. Sequence reads were collapsed and filtered to measure the absolute abundance of every unique TCRbeta CDR3 rearrangement. For each sample, productive Simpson clonality was calculated as the square root of Simpson's diversity index over productive rearrangements. TCRdb holds this immuneACCESS table with in-frame rearrangements only. Some clones are missing; in checked studies, unresolved V genes explain under half, and the rest has no known cause. V and J calls and clone size are those listed in that table; D and trimming were worked out from the DNA. For this sample the table gives over 85,000 clones, of which around 75% were detected only once. The biggest ten clones account for 24% of the sample.

The source material was peripheral blood. This clonotype was obtained from a human donor in a cohort sampled during active COVID-19. Rearrangement joined TRBV7-6 to TRBJ1-4, with no confident D gene call. CDR3 protein: CASSLSPQLGGEKLFF. The nucleotide sequence reads as follows: TGTGCCAGCAGCTTATCACCGCAACTAGGCGGTGAAAAACTGTTTTTT.